This T cell receptor beta chain appears in the sequencing data of a study of Ad26.COV2.S vaccination and SARS-CoV-2 variants (dated by TCRdb to about 2021). Notes on the research overall: Vaccine-arm donors were drawn from COV1001, a multicentre, randomized, double-blind, placebo-controlled phase I-IIa trial of Ad26.COV2.S in healthy adults. Ad26.COV2.S was administered intramuscularly at 5 x 10^10 or 1 x 10^11 viral particles, either as a single shot or as two shots given 56 days apart. Sequencing of the TCRbeta repertoire served to evaluate the specificity and breadth of SARS-CoV-2-reactive T cell receptors following Ad26.COV2.S vaccination. A total of some 30 samples were included in the TCR-sequenced set, comprising around 20 Ad26.COV2.S vaccine recipients, 5 placebo recipients and 8 SARS-CoV-2 convalescent individuals. Participants in the trial were split at random into five groups of five each, receiving low-dose or high-dose Ad26.COV2.S once or twice, or else placebo on both occasions. Investigators remained blinded to trial group allocation during experiments and outcome assessment. Results the study describes overall, beyond this receptor: The authors noted that the TCR breadth and depth analyses may have underestimated total T cell responses. Comparable non-spike TCR breadth was observed between vaccine and placebo recipients, consistent with only spike being contained in the vaccine. Comparing responses between vaccine doses or regimens was not something the study was powered to do. Ad26.COV2.S recipients had higher spike-specific TCR breadth than placebo recipients (P = 0.0014). Substantial breadth of spike-specific CD8+ and CD4+ T cell responses was reported after vaccination.

The immunoSEQ Assay was the method used to sequence TCRbeta CDR3 regions. After extraction, genomic DNA underwent amplification by bias-controlled multiplex PCR, followed by high-throughput sequencing. The original pipeline was this. Collapsing and filtering of sequences were performed to quantify the absolute abundance of each unique TCRbeta CDR3 region. T cell fraction was estimated by normalizing TCRbeta template counts to usable DNA, which was measured by amplifying reference genes present in all nucleated cells. Repertoire TCRs were annotated as SARS-CoV-2-specific by exact matching of V gene, CDR3 amino acid sequence and J gene to a known reactive TCR set. The reference SARS-CoV-2 TCR set was obtained from MIRA and was filtered for enrichment in COVID-19-positive ImmuneCODE repertoires, whereby public or cross-reactive TCRs were removed. Drawing on the MIRA antigens, annotated TCRs were analysed further at the level of specific ORF or position within ORF. Breadth was defined as annotated unique rearrangements over total unique productive rearrangements; depth was the summed frequency of those rearrangements. Group comparisons of TCR breadth used two-sided Wilcoxon rank-sum tests. TCRdb holds this immuneACCESS table with in-frame rearrangements only. Some clones are missing; in checked studies, unresolved V genes explain under half, and the rest has no known cause. V, J and clone size were drawn from that table, and D and trimming were deduced from the DNA. For this sample there are about 680,000 clones; roughly 90% appear just once. The leading ten clones occupy about 1.5% of the sample.

Sample treatment or condition, as interpreted from the label and publication: roughly 19 received Ad26.COV2.S at low or high dose, single or two shots; roughly five received placebo; per-sample allocation not given. For vaccine and placebo recipients, repertoires were sequenced using samples collected on day 63 after the first injection. Between 29 July and 7 August 2020, Cohort 1b enrolled some 25 adults aged 18-55 years at one site in Boston, USA. As a vaccine, Ad26.COV2.S was a replication-incompetent adenovirus type 26 vector that expressed a prefusion-stabilized SARS-CoV-2 spike protein derived from the original Wuhan strain. The trim is 0 bases for V and 2 bases for J, with a gap of 8 bases between the germline ends. The CDR3, cysteine through phenylalanine, is 15 amino acids long. Only the CDR3 portion is preserved as DNA: 45 bases, with reading frame beginning at the first base. In the germline V gene, CDR1 corresponds to LGHNA and CDR2 to YNFKEQ.

This clone was picked up one time. What this receptor recognizes is not known. Base qualities are not recorded, but no much larger clone differs from it by a single base. The TCR sequence derives from a person between 18 and 65 years old who received the Ad26.COV2.S COVID-19 vaccine or a placebo. The source was peripheral blood, collected in a trial of Ad26.COV2.S vaccine versus placebo. The rearrangement joined TRBV4-2 to TRBJ1-3, with no confident D gene call. The base sequence is TGTGCCAGCAGCCAAGAACGAGGTGCTGGAAACACCATATATTTT. The resulting protein is CASSQERGAGNTIYF.